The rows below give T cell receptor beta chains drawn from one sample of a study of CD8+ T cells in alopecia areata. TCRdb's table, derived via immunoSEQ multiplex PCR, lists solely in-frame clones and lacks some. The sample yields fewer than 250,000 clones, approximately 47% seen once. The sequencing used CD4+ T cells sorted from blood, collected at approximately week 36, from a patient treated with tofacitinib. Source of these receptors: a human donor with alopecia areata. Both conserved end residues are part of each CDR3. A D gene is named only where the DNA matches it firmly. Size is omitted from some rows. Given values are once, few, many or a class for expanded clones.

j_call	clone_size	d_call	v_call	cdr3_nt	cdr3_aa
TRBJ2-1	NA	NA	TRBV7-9	TGTGCCAGCATCCCGGTCTCCTACAATGAGCAGTTCTTC	CASIPVSYNEQFF
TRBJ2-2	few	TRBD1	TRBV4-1	TGCGCCAGCAGCCAAGATGCACCGACAGGGGCTAGCACCGGGGAGCTGTTTTTT	CASSQDAPTGASTGELFF
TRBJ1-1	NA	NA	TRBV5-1	TGCGCCAGCAGTTCAACAACCCTCAACACTGAAGCTTTCTTT	CASSSTTLNTEAFF
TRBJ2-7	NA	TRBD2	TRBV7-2	TGTGCCAGCAGCCTTTCCCTCTGGTGGACTAGCCCATACGAGCAGTACTTC	CASSLSLWWTSPYEQYF
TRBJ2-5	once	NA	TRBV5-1	TGCGCCGGCAGCGGATTGGACCCTAAAGAGACCCAGTACTTC	CAGSGLDPKETQYF
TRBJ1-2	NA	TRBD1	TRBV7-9	TGTGCCAGCACAGGGGGACCGTGGGGCTACACCTTC	CASTGGPWGYTF
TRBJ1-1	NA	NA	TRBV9	TGTGCCAGCATCCTACCAACGGACGTCGGAACTGAAGCTTTCTTT	CASILPTDVGTEAFF
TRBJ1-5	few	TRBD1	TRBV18	TGTGCCAGCTCACCTGGACAGGGGCAGCCCCAGCATTTT	CASSPGQGQPQHF
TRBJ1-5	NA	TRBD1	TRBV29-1	TGCAGCGTAAGCCAGGGGGCGTGGCAGCCCCAGCATTTT	CSVSQGAWQPQHF
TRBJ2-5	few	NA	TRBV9	TGTGCCAGCAGCGTAGGCCAGCCCCCAGAGACCCAGTACTTC	CASSVGQPPETQYF
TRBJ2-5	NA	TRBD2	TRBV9	TGTGCCAGCAGCGTAGGACTAGCGATGTCTCAAGAGACCCAGTACTTC	CASSVGLAMSQETQYF
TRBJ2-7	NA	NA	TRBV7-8	TGTGCCAGCAGCTTAGTTGGGACATTCTACGAGCAGTACTTC	CASSLVGTFYEQYF
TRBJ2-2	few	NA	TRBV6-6	TGTGCCAGCAGCCCACCAAACACCGGGGAGCTGTTTTTT	CASSPPNTGELFF
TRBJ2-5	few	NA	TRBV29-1	TGCAGCGTTGAGAACGGTGGAAGGGACCAGTACTTC	CSVENGGRDQYF
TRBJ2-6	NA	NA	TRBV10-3	TGTGCCATCAGTGAAAATGGGAACGTCCTGACTTTC	CAISENGNVLTF
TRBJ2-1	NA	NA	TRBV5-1	TGCGCCAGCAGCTTGGTCTGGGACGAGCAGTTCTTC	CASSLVWDEQFF
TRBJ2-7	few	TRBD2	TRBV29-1	TGCAGCGGGCAAGCGGGAAACAGCGAGCAGTACTTC	CSGQAGNSEQYF
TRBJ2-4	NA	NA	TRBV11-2	TGTGCCAGCAGCTTAGGGCAGATCGCCAAAAACATTCAGTACTTC	CASSLGQIAKNIQYF
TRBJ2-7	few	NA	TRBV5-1	TGCGCCAGCAGCTACTCCGACAGGAGCGAGCAGTACTTC	CASSYSDRSEQYF
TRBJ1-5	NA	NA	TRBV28	TGTGCCAGCACTACGGGACAACCTAATATGGCCCAGCATTTT	CASTTGQPNMAQHF
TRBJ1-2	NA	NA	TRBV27	TGTGCCAGCACCAAATCCCCTCGTAACAACTATGGCTACACCTTC	CASTKSPRNNYGYTF
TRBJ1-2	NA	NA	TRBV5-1	TGCGCCAGCAGCGTAGACAGCTATGGCTACACCTTC	CASSVDSYGYTF
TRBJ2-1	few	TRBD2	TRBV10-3	TGTGCCATAGCGCGAACCGGGACTAGTAATGAGCAGTTCTTC	CAIARTGTSNEQFF
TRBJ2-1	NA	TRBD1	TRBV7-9	TGTGCCAGCAGCGACATCAACACAGGGGATGAGCAGTTCTTC	CASSDINTGDEQFF
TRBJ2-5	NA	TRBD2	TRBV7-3	TGTGCCAGCAGCTTAGGGGGGACTAGCGGGAGGAAGAGCCAAGAGACCCAGTACTTC	CASSLGGTSGRKSQETQYF
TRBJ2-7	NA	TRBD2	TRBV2	TGTGCCAGGGGTTACGGACTAGCGGGAGGCGAGCAGTACTTC	CARGYGLAGGEQYF
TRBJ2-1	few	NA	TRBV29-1	TGCAGCGTTGATAACAGAAACAAGCAGTTCTTC	CSVDNRNKQFF
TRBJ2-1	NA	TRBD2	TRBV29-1	TGCAGCGGGGAGGCCGGGACTAGCGAGCAGTTCTTC	CSGEAGTSEQFF
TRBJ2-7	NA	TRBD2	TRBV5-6	TGTGCCAGCAGCCGACTAGCGGTACCCTACGAGCAGTACTTC	CASSRLAVPYEQYF
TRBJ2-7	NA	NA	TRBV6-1	TGTGCCAGCAGTGTCGAGCGCGGAACCTACGAGCAGTACTTC	CASSVERGTYEQYF
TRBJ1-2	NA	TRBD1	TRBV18	TGTGCCAGCTCACCGAGACAGGGGGATCTTCTCTATGGCTACACCTTC	CASSPRQGDLLYGYTF
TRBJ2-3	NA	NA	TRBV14	TGTGCCAGCAGCACCCCGGGACTTCGCACAGATACGCAGTATTTT	CASSTPGLRTDTQYF
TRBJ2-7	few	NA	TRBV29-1	TGCAGCGCTGGGACCGGATCCTACGAGCAGTACTTC	CSAGTGSYEQYF